This T cell receptor beta chain was captured by sequencing in a study of graft-versus-host responses after intestinal transplantation. Method: immunoSEQ multiplex PCR; TCRdb's copy keeps in-frame clones and lacks some. The sample carries about 40,000 clones, roughly nine tenths recorded once. The CDR3 loop spans 14 amino acids. The germline V and J ends were trimmed by 5 bases and 5 bases, with 16 bases remaining between them. CDR1 and CDR2 (germline): SNHLY, FYNNEI. The rearrangement links TRBV2 to TRBJ2-7; D might be TRBD2 (6 bases). This TCR derives from a human patient who received an intestinal transplant, so some T cells may come from the graft donor. Sample: PBMCs, taken roughly 300 days after intestinal transplant. CDR3 in DNA: TGTGCCAGCAGTAGCAGGTACGGGGGAAACGAGCAGTACTTC. It encodes CASSSRYGGNEQYF.